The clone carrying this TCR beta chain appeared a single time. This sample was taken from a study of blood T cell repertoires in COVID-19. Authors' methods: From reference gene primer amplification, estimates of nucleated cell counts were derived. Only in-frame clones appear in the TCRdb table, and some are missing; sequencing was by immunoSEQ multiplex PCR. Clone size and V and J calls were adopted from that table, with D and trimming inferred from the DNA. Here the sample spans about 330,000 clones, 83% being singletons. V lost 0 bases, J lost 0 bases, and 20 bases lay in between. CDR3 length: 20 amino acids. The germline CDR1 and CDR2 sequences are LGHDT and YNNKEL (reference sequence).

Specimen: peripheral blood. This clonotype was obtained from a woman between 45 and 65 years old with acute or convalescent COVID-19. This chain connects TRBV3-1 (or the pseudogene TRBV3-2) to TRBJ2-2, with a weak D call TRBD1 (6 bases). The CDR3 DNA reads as TGTGCCAGCAGCCAAGATGCGCCCGGACAGACAAACGCGAACACCGGGGAGCTGTTTTTT. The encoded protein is CASSQDAPGQTNANTGELFF.